This T cell receptor beta chain was sequenced during a study of blood T cell repertoires in COVID-19. Study-level background: Acute and convalescent COVID-19 samples came from the United States, Italy and Spain. From T cells, B-cell-depleted T cells, or PBMCs came the material, which was cDNA or gDNA.

Trimming cost V 3 bases and J 8 bases, with 14 bases left between them. Germline CDR1 LNHDA, CDR2 SQIVND (reference sequence). The CDR3 loop spans 15 amino acids. The authors' processing: Amplifying reference gene primers gave estimates of nucleated cell counts. Sequencing was performed with immunoSEQ multiplex PCR; in TCRdb, only in-frame clones are kept and a portion is missing. V and J calls plus clone size are reproduced from that table; the DNA served to infer D and trimming. The table includes around 100,000 clones, about 80% detected once. This sequence originates from a human donor in a cohort sampled during active COVID-19. This chain connects TRBV19 to TRBJ1-6; D remains unclear. The sequencing input was peripheral blood. The CDR3 is CASSIGRGLDSPLHF. The CDR3 nucleotides are TGTGCCAGTAGTATCGGACGGGGTCTAGATTCACCCCTCCACTTT.